Below are 30 T cell receptor beta chains sequenced from a single sample in a study of T cells in Graves' hyperthyroidism and ophthalmopathy. TCR beta CDR3 region amplification was performed from RNA transcripts. Researchers ran a first-round RT-PCR on the TCR CDR3 using the HTBI primer set. MiXCR, run by TCRdb on the multiplex PCR reads, gives a single entry per CDR3 protein. The data contain 500,000 to 800,000 distinct CDR3 sequences, roughly 14% of them singletons. What was sequenced was blood. The receptors were gathered from a woman between 45 and 65 years old with Graves' ophthalmopathy.

The genes are TRBV4-3 and TRBJ1-5; D unresolved. V shed 1 base and J shed 3 bases, with 7 bases lying between them. This CDR3 has 14 residues. Per germline, CDR1 LGHNA and CDR2 YSLEER. CDR3 in DNA: TGCGCCAGCAGCCAAGGGACGTTCAATCAGCCCCAGCATTTT. Translation gives CASSQGTFNQPQHF.

About this clonotype: A much larger clone differs from this one at a single base, so this may be a read error. The V call is TRBV6-1, the J call TRBJ1-1; no firm D call. Trimming removed 3 bases from V and 0 bases from J, with 5 bases in between. This CDR3 spans 13 amino acids. CDR1 and CDR2 from the germline V gene are MNHNS and SASEGT. The CDR3 DNA follows: TGTGCCAGCAGTGATCATCTGAACACTGAAGCTTTCTTT. This sequence encodes CASSDHLNTEAFF.

This clonotype has a count of ten or more. This chain uses TRBV6-1 with TRBJ2-7, with D tentatively TRBD1 (5 bases). This CDR3 is built from 13 residues. Trimming left V 6 bases short and J 0 bases short, with 9 bases between. Germline CDR1 MNHNS, CDR2 SASEGT. Here the CDR3 reads CASRPGISYEQYF. CDR3 nucleotides: TGTGCCAGCAGACCAGGGATCTCCTACGAGCAGTACTTC.

This clonotype was observed a few times. The genes are TRBV9 and TRBJ2-7; 7 nucleotides match TRBD1. CDR3 length: 15 residues. V lost 0 bases and J lost 3; bases outside the gene matches: 6. Germline V gene lookup returns CDR1 SGDLS and CDR2 YYNGEE. The chain's CDR3 is CASSVGTGTDYEQYF. The CDR3 DNA is TGTGCCAGCAGCGTAGGAACCGGGACAGACTACGAGCAGTACTTC.

The rearrangement joins TRBV28 to TRBJ2-2; 14 positions agree with TRBD2. Germline CDR1 is MDHEN and CDR2 is SYDVKM. This CDR3 region has 20 residues. With 2 bases clipped from V and 3 bases from J, the junction kept 11 bases outside the gene matches. DNA for the CDR3: TGTGCCAGCAGTTTAGGGACTAGCGGGAGTAGGTTCATTGACACCGGGGAGCTGTTTTTT. Protein sequence: CASSLGTSGSRFIDTGELFF.

The table lists this clonotype with many counts. In DNA, the CDR3 is TGTGCCAGCAGTCCCTTCCGGGGACTAGCGGGAATGCAGTTCTTC. Its protein product is CASSPFRGLAGMQFF. The chain has TRBV6-2 or TRBV6-3 and TRBJ2-1, with 13 bases matching TRBD2. Germline V lookup: CDR1 MNHEY, CDR2 SVGEGT. The V segment lost 5 bases and the J segment 12 bases; nucleotides outside the gene matches: 10. This CDR3 is 15 amino acids long.

The table lists this clonotype with many counts. The rearrangement uses TRBV2 and TRBJ1-1; D not certain. CDR1 and CDR2 from the germline V gene are SNHLY and FYNNEI. Trimming removed 6 bases from V and 4 bases from J, with 12 bases in between. CDR3 length: 13 residues. CDR3 DNA: TGTGCCAGCAGGGAGACGGAGGCCACTGAAGCTTTCTTT. Its protein product is CASRETEATEAFF.

This clonotype was seen only once. Possible read error: a much larger clone is one base away. The chain couples TRBV6-2 or TRBV6-3 to TRBJ1-1; a weak D match, TRBD1 (6 bases). The V gene's germline CDR1 is MNHEY and CDR2 SVGEGT. The ends were cut back, 11 bases at V and 0 bases at J, with 19 bases in the middle. CDR3 length equals 15 residues. This CDR3 reads CAGKRGTVMNTEAFF. DNA for the CDR3: TGTGCCGGCAAAAGGGGGACGGTCATGAACACTGAAGCTTTCTTT.

The table lists this clonotype with a few counts. The chain recombines TRBV29-1 with TRBJ2-7; D is perhaps TRBD2 (5 bases). The CDR3 covers 15 residues. V lost 7 bases, J lost 6 bases, and 25 bases lay in between. Germline CDR1 is SQVTM and CDR2 is ANQGSEA. This CDR3 is CSAIRGSVLEGEQYF. The CDR3 DNA is TGCAGCGCAATCCGGGGATCGGTCTTAGAGGGCGAGCAGTACTTC.

This clonotype has a count of ten or more. This chain joins TRBV12-3 or TRBV12-4 and TRBJ1-1; D remains unclear. The CDR3 has 10 residues. V was shortened by 6 bases and J by 8 bases, with 7 bases between the two germline ends. The CDR3 sequence is CASRGGEAFF. For the CDR3, the DNA is TGTGCCAGCAGGGGAGGCGAAGCTTTCTTT.

This clonotype has more than one count but fewer than ten. The chain employs TRBV15 and TRBJ1-5; possible D gene TRBD1, 6 bases. The CDR3 consists of 14 residues. Germline V gene data show CDR1 as LNHNV and CDR2 as YYDKDF (reference sequence). The V and J ends lost 3 bases and 6 bases respectively, with 12 bases between them. Written as DNA, the CDR3 is TGTGCCACCAGCAGCGCACAGGGAAGTCAGCCCCAGCATTTT. Translated: CATSSAQGSQPQHF.

The chain uses TRBV9 and TRBJ2-3; D is perhaps TRBD2 (6 bases). V lost 3 bases and J lost 2, with 19 bases in between. Germline V CDR1 and CDR2: SGDLS, YYNGEE. The CDR3 covers 17 residues. DNA for the CDR3: TGTGCCAGCAGCGCCCGGCTAGTAGCGGACTCCACAGATACGCAGTATTTT. Amino acids: CASSARLVADSTDTQYF.

The chain couples TRBV11-2 to TRBJ2-7; 9 nucleotides line up with TRBD2. The ends lost 5 bases at V and 2 bases at J; junction bases unmatched: 7. This CDR3 has 15 residues. CDR1 and CDR2 (germline): SGHAT, FQNNGV. The CDR3: CASSPLAGDTYEQYF. The CDR3 DNA is TGTGCCAGCAGCCCATTAGCGGGAGACACCTACGAGCAGTACTTC.

The table lists this clonotype with many counts. The chain joins TRBV14 to TRBJ2-5; TRBD2 agrees at 12 bases. CDR1 and CDR2 from the germline V gene are SGHDN and FVKESK. This CDR3 region has 15 residues. V shed 4 bases, J shed 5 bases, and the junction held 5 bases outside the gene matches. CDR3 in DNA: TGTGCCAGCAGCCGCCGACTAGCGGGAGTCGAGACCCAGTACTTC. It is translated as CASSRRLAGVETQYF.

The chain employs TRBV6-1 and TRBJ1-5; no clear D gene. This CDR3 comprises 14 residues. Trimming shortened V by 10 bases and J by 0 bases, and 13 bases separated the two germline ends. Germline CDR1 is MNHNS and CDR2 is SASEGT. DNA for the CDR3: TGTGCCACCGATAAGATCTTTAGCAATCAGCCCCAGCATTTT. Its protein product is CATDKIFSNQPQHF.

This sequence joins TRBV7-8 and TRBJ2-1, with 10 bases lining up with TRBD1. V dropped 9 bases and J dropped 0; count of bases not matched to a gene: 11. The germline gives CDR1 SGHVS, CDR2 FQNEAQ. CDR3 length: 17 residues. CDR3 region: CASGTGEGADSYNEQFF. CDR3 nucleotides: TGTGCCAGTGGGACAGGGGAAGGTGCGGACTCCTACAATGAGCAGTTCTTC.

At least ten counts were recorded for this clonotype. V and J are TRBV7-8 and TRBJ2-2; D is unclear. The V and J ends lost 3 bases and 0 bases respectively, with 8 bases between them. There are 15 residues in the CDR3. Germline loops: CDR1 SGHVS, CDR2 FQNEAQ. DNA of the CDR3: TGTGCCAGCAGCTTGTACAAACCGAACACCGGGGAGCTGTTTTTT. Its translation is CASSLYKPNTGELFF.

V gene TRBV4-3 combines with J gene TRBJ2-3; 11 bases are shared with TRBD1. V shed 2 bases and J 4 bases; nucleotides not matched to a gene: 5. CDR1 is LGHNA and CDR2 is YSLEER in the germline V gene. The CDR3 extends over 16 amino acids. This chain's CDR3 is CASSQSGTGGADTQYF. CDR3 DNA sequence: TGCGCCAGCAGCCAATCCGGGACAGGGGGGGCAGATACGCAGTATTTT.

This clonotype was seen repeatedly, ten times or more. This chain joins TRBV7-2 and TRBJ1-1, with TRBD1 identical over 11 bases. The ends lost 3 bases at V and 7 bases at J; junction bases unmatched: 4. The CDR3 is 14 residues long. The germline CDR1 and CDR2 sequences are SGHTA and FQGNSA. CDR3 sequence (DNA): TGTGCCAGCAGCTTTCGGACAGGGGGCGATGAAGCTTTCTTT. Residues: CASSFRTGGDEAFF. Full variable domain (rest looked up from reference TRBV7-2 and TRBJ1-1): GAGVSQSPSNKVTEKGKDVELRCDPISGHTALYWYRQSLGQGLEFLIYFQGNSAPDKSGLPSDRFSAERTGGSVSTLTIQRTQQEDSAVYLCASSFRTGGDEAFFGQGTRLTVV.

This clonotype was counted at least ten times. The J gene is TRBJ2-7, the V gene TRBV9; TRBD1 agrees at 10 bases. J gave up 5 bases and V 4 bases, and 9 bases lay outside the gene matches. From germline, CDR1 is SGDLS and CDR2 YYNGEE. The CDR3 has 15 residues. The CDR3 spells CASSPAGTGAHEQYF. Here the CDR3 DNA reads TGTGCCAGCAGCCCCGCCGGGACAGGGGCCCACGAGCAGTACTTC. The whole variable domain, remainder taken from reference TRBV9 and TRBJ2-7, is DSGVTQTPKHLITATGQRVTLRCSPRSGDLSVYWYQQSLDQGLQFLIQYYNGEERAKGNILERFSAQQFPDLHSELNLSSLELGDSALYFCASSPAGTGAHEQYFGPGTRLTVT.

There are a few counts of this clonotype. Just one base apart from a much larger clone, this may be a read error. The V call is TRBV7-3, the J call TRBJ2-2; no firm D call. The CDR3 length is 14 residues. The ends were cut back, 3 bases at V and 0 bases at J, with 5 bases in the middle. The germline CDR1 and CDR2 sequences are SGHTA and FQGTGA. The CDR3 is CASSFGANTGELFF. DNA of the CDR3: TGTGCCAGCAGCTTTGGGGCGAACACCGGGGAGCTGTTTTTT.

The J gene is TRBJ2-3, the V gene TRBV7-2; TRBD2 aligns across 8 bases. The CDR3 length is 14 residues. The germline CDR1 and CDR2 sequences are SGHTA and FQGNSA. V lost 5 bases, J lost 5 bases, and 6 bases stayed unmatched. CDR3 DNA sequence: TGTGCCAGCAGCCCCTTCGGGGGGGGAGATACGCAGTATTTT. Encoded protein: CASSPFGGGDTQYF.

This clonotype was observed a handful of times. The J gene is TRBJ2-7, the V gene TRBV14; a possible D gene is TRBD1 (6 bases). The CDR3 spans 13 residues. Germline V gene sequence: CDR1 SGHDN, CDR2 FVKESK. V was trimmed by 1 base and J by 5 bases, leaving 9 bases between them. Here the CDR3 DNA reads TGTGCCAGCAGCCAAGTCAGGGGACACGAGCAGTACTTC. This sequence encodes CASSQVRGHEQYF.

For this clonotype: It may be a read error: a sequence one base away is much more abundant. This chain links TRBV2 with TRBJ1-4; D unclear. Looked up from germline, CDR1 is SNHLY and CDR2 is FYNNEI. The CDR3 extends over 13 amino acids. For the CDR3, the DNA is TGTGCCAGCAGGCAGCGAATTAATGAAAAACTGTCTTTT. It translates to CASRQRINEKLSF.

This clonotype has a count of ten or more. The chain links TRBV20-1 to TRBJ2-5; D is ambiguous. Trimming removed 2 bases at V and 5 bases at J, with 15 bases between. The CDR3 totals 14 residues. The germline V gene encodes CDR1 DFQATT and CDR2 SNEGSKA (reference sequence). CDR3 DNA sequence: TGCAGTGCTAGACAGGTTCAAGCTAGTGAGACCCAGTACTTC. It specifies CSARQVQASETQYF.

The chain combines TRBV20-1 with TRBJ1-6; no clear D. CDR1 is DFQATT and CDR2 is SNEGSKA in the germline V gene (reference sequence). V lost 1 base and J 6 bases, leaving 19 bases between the germline ends. This CDR3 spans 17 amino acids. For the CDR3, the DNA is TGCAGTGCTAGAGTGTCGGGCACCACATATCGTAATTCACCCCTCCACTTT. As protein: CSARVSGTTYRNSPLHF.

This clonotype occurred many times. J is TRBJ2-1 and V is TRBV12-3 or TRBV12-4; 9 nucleotides line up with TRBD2. CDR3 size: 14 residues. Trimming took 4 bases from V and 7 from J; bases not matched to a gene: 5. The CDR3 loop is CASSSLTSGNEQFF. The CDR3 coding sequence is TGTGCCAGCAGTTCCTTGACTAGCGGTAATGAGCAGTTCTTC.

This clonotype has a count of ten or more. This chain uses TRBV18 with TRBJ1-1, with TRBD1 identical over 7 bases. The CDR3 runs 15 residues. The germline CDR1 and CDR2 sequences are KGHSH and LQKENI. After removal of 2 bases from V and 4 bases from J, the junction contained 7 bases not matched to a gene. CDR3 in DNA: TGTGCCAGCTCACCATTGAAGGGGGCGATCACTGAAGCTTTCTTT. This translates into CASSPLKGAITEAFF.

This clonotype has a handful of counts. V is TRBV6-2 or TRBV6-3 and J is TRBJ1-2, with D uncertain. CDR3 length equals 14 residues. V was pared by 0 bases and J by 2 bases, with 7 bases between. The germline CDR1 and CDR2 sequences are MNHEY and SVGEGT. CDR3 sequence: CASSYSLENYGYTF. In DNA, the CDR3 is TGTGCCAGCAGTTACTCGTTGGAAAACTATGGCTACACCTTC.

This clonotype was observed a few times. The rearrangement joins TRBV15 to TRBJ1-2; TRBD1 matches 8 bases. The germline gives CDR1 LNHNV, CDR2 YYDKDF (reference sequence). Trimming cost V 3 bases and J 8 bases; bases outside gene matches: 2. The CDR3 covers 12 residues. The CDR3 protein is CATSRDRAGYTF. CDR3 DNA sequence: TGTGCCACCAGCAGGGACAGGGCGGGCTACACCTTC.